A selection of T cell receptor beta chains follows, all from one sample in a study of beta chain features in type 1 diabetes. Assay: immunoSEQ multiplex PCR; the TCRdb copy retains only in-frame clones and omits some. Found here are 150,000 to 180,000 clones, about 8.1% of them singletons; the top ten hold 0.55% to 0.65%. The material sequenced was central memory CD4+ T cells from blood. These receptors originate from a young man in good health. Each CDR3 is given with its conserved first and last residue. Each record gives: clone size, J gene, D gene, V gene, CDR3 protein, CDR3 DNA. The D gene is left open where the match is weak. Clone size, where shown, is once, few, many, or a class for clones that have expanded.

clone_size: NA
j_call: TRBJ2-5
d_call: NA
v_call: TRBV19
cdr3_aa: CASEDSRRKTQYF
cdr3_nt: TGTGCCAGTGAGGACAGCCGGCGGAAGACCCAGTACTTC

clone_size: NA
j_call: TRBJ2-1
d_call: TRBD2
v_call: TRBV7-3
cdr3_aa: CASSLTSGYSEQFF
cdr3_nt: TGTGCCAGCAGCTTGACTAGCGGGTACAGTGAGCAGTTCTTC

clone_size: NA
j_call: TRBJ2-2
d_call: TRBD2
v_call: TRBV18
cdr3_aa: CASSHWLAGEADTGELFF
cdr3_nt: TGTGCCAGCTCACATTGGCTAGCGGGAGAGGCGGACACCGGGGAGCTGTTTTTT

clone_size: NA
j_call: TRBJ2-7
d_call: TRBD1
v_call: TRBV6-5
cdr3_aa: CASSLDRGSYEQYF
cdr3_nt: TGTGCCAGCAGTTTGGACAGGGGTTCCTACGAGCAGTACTTC

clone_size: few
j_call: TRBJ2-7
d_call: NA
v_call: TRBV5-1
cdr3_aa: CASSYTGSLYEQYF
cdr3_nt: TGCGCCAGCAGCTATACAGGGTCCCTCTACGAGCAGTACTTC

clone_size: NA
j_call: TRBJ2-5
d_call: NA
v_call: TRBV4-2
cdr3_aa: CASSQETRQETQYF
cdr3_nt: TGTGCCAGCAGCCAAGAGACTCGCCAAGAGACCCAGTACTTC

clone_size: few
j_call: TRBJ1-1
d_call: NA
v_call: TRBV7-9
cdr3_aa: CASSTQGNTEAFF
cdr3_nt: TGTGCCAGCAGTACGCAGGGGAACACTGAAGCTTTCTTT

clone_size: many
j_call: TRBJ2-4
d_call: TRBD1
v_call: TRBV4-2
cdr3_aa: CASSHRQGDIQYF
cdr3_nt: TGTGCCAGCAGCCACCGACAGGGAGACATTCAGTACTTC

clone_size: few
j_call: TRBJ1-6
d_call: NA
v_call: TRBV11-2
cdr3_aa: CASSAPWDTNSPLHF
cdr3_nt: TGTGCCAGCAGCGCTCCCTGGGACACTAATTCACCCCTCCACTTT

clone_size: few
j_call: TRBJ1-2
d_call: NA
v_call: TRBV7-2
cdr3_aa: CASSLVTQGGGYTF
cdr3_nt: TGTGCCAGCAGCTTAGTTACCCAGGGTGGGGGCTACACCTTC

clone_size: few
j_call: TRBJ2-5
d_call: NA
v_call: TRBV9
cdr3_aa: CASSVGQTETQYF
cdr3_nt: TGTGCCAGCAGCGTAGGACAGACGGAGACCCAGTACTTC

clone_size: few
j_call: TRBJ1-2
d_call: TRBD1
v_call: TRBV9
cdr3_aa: CASSPHGQGNPYGYTF
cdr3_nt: TGTGCCAGCAGCCCCCACGGACAGGGTAACCCCTATGGCTACACCTTC

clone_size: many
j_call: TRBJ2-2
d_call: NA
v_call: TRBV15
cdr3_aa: CATSRDTTGELFF
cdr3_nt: TGTGCCACCAGCAGAGATACTACCGGGGAGCTGTTTTTT

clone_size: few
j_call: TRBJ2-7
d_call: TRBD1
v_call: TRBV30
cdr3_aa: CAWSSGRTGGYEQYF
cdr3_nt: TGTGCCTGGAGTTCCGGCCGGACAGGGGGCTACGAGCAGTACTTC

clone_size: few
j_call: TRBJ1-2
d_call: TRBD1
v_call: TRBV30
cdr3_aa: CAWTRPRDSNYGYTF
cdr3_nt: TGTGCCTGGACCCGACCCCGGGACAGCAACTATGGCTACACCTTC

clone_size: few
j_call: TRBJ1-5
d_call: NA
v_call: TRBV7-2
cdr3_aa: CASSPPGQALGQPQHF
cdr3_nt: TGTGCCAGCAGCCCGCCCGGCCAGGCCCTGGGTCAGCCCCAGCATTTT

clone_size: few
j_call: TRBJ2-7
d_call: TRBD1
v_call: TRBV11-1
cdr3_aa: CASSLASGTASYEQYF
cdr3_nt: TGTGCCAGCAGCTTAGCGAGTGGGACAGCTTCCTACGAGCAGTACTTC

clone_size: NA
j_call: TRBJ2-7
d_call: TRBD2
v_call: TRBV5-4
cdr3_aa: CASSGAGTSGVESYEQYF
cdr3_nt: TGTGCCAGCAGCGGAGCCGGGACTAGCGGGGTCGAAAGCTACGAGCAGTACTTC

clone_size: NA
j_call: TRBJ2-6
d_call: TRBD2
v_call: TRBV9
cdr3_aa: CASSDQRGTLSGANVLTF
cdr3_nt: TGTGCCAGCAGCGACCAGCGGGGGACCCTCTCTGGGGCCAACGTCCTGACTTTC

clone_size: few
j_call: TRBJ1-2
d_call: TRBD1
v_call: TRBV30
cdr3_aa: CAWSVGGHAYGYTF
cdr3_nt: TGTGCCTGGAGTGTAGGGGGCCACGCCTATGGCTACACCTTC

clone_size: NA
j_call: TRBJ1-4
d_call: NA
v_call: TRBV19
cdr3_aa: CASSIGQEKLFF
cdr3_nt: TGTGCCAGTAGTATCGGTCAAGAAAAACTGTTTTTT

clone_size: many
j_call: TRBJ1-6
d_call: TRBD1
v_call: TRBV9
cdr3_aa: CASSVGDRDSPLHF
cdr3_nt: TGTGCCAGCAGCGTAGGGGACAGGGACTCACCCCTCCACTTT

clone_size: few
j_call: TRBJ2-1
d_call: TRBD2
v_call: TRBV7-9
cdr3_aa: CASSVGLAGYNEQFF
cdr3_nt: TGTGCCAGCAGCGTTGGACTAGCGGGGTACAATGAGCAGTTCTTC

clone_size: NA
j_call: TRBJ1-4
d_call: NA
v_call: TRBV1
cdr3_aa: CTSSPLLNARDRKMKDCFF
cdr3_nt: TGCACCAGCAGCCCTCTTCTAAACGCCCGGGACAGAAAAATGAAGGACTGTTTTTTT

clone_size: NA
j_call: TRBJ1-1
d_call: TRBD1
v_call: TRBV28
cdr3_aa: CASLGQGWTEAFF
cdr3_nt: TGTGCCAGCCTTGGACAGGGTTGGACTGAAGCTTTCTTT

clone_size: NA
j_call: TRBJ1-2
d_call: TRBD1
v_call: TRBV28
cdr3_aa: CASNDRGYGYTF
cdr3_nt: TGTGCCAGCAACGACAGGGGCTATGGCTACACCTTC

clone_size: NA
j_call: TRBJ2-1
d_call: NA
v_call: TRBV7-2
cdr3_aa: CASSQGTAGYNEQFF
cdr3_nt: TGTGCCAGCAGCCAGGGGACGGCCGGGTACAATGAGCAGTTCTTC

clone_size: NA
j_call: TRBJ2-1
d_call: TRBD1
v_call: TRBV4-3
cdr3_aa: CASSRDSGQGSYNEQFF
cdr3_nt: TGCGCCAGCAGCCGGGACAGCGGACAGGGGTCCTACAATGAGCAGTTCTTC

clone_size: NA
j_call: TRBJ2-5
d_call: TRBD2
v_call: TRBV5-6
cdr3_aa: CASSLEAGYQETQYF
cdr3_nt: TGTGCCAGCAGCTTGGAAGCGGGGTACCAAGAGACCCAGTACTTC

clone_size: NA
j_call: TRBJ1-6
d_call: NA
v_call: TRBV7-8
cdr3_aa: CATGGAQSNSPLHF
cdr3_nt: TGTGCCACCGGAGGGGCACAGAGTAATTCACCCCTCCACTTT

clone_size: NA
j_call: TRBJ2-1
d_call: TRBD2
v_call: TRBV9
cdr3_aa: CASSVATRGWGLAVGEQFF
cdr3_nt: TGTGCCAGCAGCGTAGCTACCCGGGGTTGGGGACTAGCAGTAGGTGAGCAGTTCTTC

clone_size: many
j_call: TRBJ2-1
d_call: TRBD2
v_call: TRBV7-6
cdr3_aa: CASSLVAGVGYNEQFF
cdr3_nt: TGTGCCAGCAGCTTAGTCGCGGGAGTGGGATACAATGAGCAGTTCTTC

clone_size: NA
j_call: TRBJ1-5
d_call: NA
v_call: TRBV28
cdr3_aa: CASRGHGSNQPQHF
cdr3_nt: TGTGCCAGCAGAGGACACGGATCCAATCAGCCCCAGCATTTT

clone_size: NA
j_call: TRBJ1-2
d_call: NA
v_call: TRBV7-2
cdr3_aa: CASSFMSGGGGYTF
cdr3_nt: TGTGCCAGCAGCTTCATGAGTGGGGGGGGAGGCTACACCTTC

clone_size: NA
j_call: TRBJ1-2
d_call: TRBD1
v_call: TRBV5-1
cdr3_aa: CASSLDGTANYGYTF
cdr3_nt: TGCGCCAGCAGCTTGGACGGGACAGCTAACTATGGCTACACCTTC

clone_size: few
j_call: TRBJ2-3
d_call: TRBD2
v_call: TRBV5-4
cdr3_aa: CASSLKAGFTDTQYF
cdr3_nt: TGTGCCAGCAGCTTGAAAGCGGGGTTCACAGATACGCAGTATTTT

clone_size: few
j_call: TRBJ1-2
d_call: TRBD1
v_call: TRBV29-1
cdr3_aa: CSVQGQGNGYTF
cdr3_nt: TGCAGCGTTCAGGGACAGGGGAATGGCTACACCTTC

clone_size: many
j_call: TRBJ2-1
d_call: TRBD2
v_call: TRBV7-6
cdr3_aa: CASSPVSGSYNEQFF
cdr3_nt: TGTGCCAGCAGCCCAGTTAGCGGGAGCTACAATGAGCAGTTCTTC

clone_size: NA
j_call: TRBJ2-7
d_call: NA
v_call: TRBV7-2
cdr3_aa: CASSLRVRQGGSYEQYF
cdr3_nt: TGTGCCAGCAGCTTGAGAGTAAGGCAGGGTGGGTCCTACGAGCAGTACTTC

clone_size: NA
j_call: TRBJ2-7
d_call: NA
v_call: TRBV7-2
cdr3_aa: CASSPLREVMGYEQYF
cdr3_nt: TGTGCCAGCAGCCCATTAAGGGAGGTGATGGGCTACGAGCAGTACTTC

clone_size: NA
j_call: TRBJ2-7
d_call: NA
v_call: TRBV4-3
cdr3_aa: CASSQEVGVVYEQYF
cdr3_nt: TGCGCCAGCAGCCAAGAGGTCGGGGTGGTCTACGAGCAGTACTTC